The clone carrying this T cell receptor beta chain was recorded only once. The entry originates in a study of blood T cell repertoires in COVID-19. Germline lookup yields CDR1 SGHRS and CDR2 YFSETQ. The CDR3 sequence is 16 residues long. J lost 2 bases, V lost 0 bases, and 5 bases had no gene match. Assay: immunoSEQ multiplex PCR; the TCRdb copy retains only in-frame clones and omits some. Here the sample spans roughly 260,000 clones, roughly 87% being singletons. This TCR was sampled from a woman aged 30 to 39 with acute COVID-19. V gene TRBV5-1 combines with J gene TRBJ2-1, with TRBD1 identical over 7 bases. The sequencing input was PBMCs or T cells enriched from blood (not recorded which). Here the CDR3 reads CASSLATGTPYNEQFF. The DNA for the CDR3 is TGCGCCAGCAGCTTGGCGACAGGGACCCCCTACAATGAGCAGTTCTTC. Drawing the rest from reference TRBV5-1 and TRBJ2-1, the complete variable domain is KAGVTQTPRYLIKTRGQQVTLSCSPISGHRSVSWYQQTPGQGLQFLFEYFSETQRNKGNFPGRFSGRQFSNSRSEMNVSTLELGDSALYLCASSLATGTPYNEQFFGPGTRLTVL.